The subject of this entry is one TCR beta chain. Its antigen is undetermined. This sample is part of a study of siplizumab effects on memory and regulatory T cells. Broader study findings: Siplizumab brought about a significant reduction in alloreactive sequences traceable to unstimulated CD4+ memory cells. Unstimulated subset assignment was obtained for only a minor fraction of alloreactive clones.

The V gene's germline CDR1 is MGHDK and CDR2 SYGVNS. V trimming: 4 bases; J trimming: 3 bases; junction bases outside the gene matches: 5. The CDR3 sequence is 15 residues long. Sequencing was performed with immunoSEQ multiplex PCR; in TCRdb, only in-frame clones are kept and a portion is missing. The sample has approximately 100,000 clones, 93% seen once; the top ten hold roughly 0.17%. This chain joins TRBV25-1 and TRBJ1-1; 10 bases agree with TRBD1. The material sequenced was non-Treg CD4+ T cells sorted from blood. The clonotype comes from a human donor in good health. CDR3 DNA: TGTGCCAGCAGTGCGACAGGGGGCGCGGACACTGAAGCTTTCTTT. It translates to CASSATGGADTEAFF.